The source of this TCR beta chain is a study of OX40 agonist ivuxolimab in advanced cancers. Study-level background: Dosing consisted of intravenous ivuxolimab at 0.01 to 10 mg/kg every 2 weeks.

Generated by immunoSEQ multiplex PCR, the TCRdb table keeps only in-frame clones and is missing some. The sample yields 55,000 or so clones, more than 75% seen once. This clone was observed a single time. Trimming pared 4 bases from V and 9 bases from J, leaving 20 bases between. Germline CDR1 reads SGHRS; CDR2 reads YFSETQ. The CDR3 covers 16 residues. The starting material was CD4+ or CD8+ T cells sorted from blood, obtained in a trial of the OX40 agonist ivuxolimab. V and J are TRBV5-1 and TRBJ1-6, with D maybe TRBD1 (5 bases). The source of this sequence is an adult with an advanced solid tumor such as melanoma, head and neck, liver or kidney cancer. CDR3 region: CASSPVGDEAGSPLHF. CDR3 sequence (DNA): TGCGCCAGCAGCCCGGTAGGGGACGAGGCGGGTTCACCCCTCCACTTT.